This TCR beta chain was observed in a study of T cell responses to AZD1222 COVID-19 vaccine. Clones were sequenced by immunoSEQ multiplex PCR, and TCRdb holds only the in-frame ones, with some missing. Of under 150,000 clones in the sample, around 91% were seen once. V was clipped by 1 base and J by 6 bases; unmatched bases: 14. This CDR3 has 17 amino acids. Germline lookup yields CDR1 SGHAT and CDR2 FQNNGV. This sequence joins TRBV11-2 and TRBJ1-2, with TRBD1 matching over 7 bases. The source is an adult who received the AZD1222 COVID-19 vaccine. The specimen comprised peripheral blood, sampled 28 days after the second AZD1222 dose. The CDR3 reads CASSLAYRAGGHDGYTF. In DNA form, the CDR3 reads TGTGCCAGCAGCTTAGCCTACAGGGCAGGGGGGCATGATGGCTACACCTTC.